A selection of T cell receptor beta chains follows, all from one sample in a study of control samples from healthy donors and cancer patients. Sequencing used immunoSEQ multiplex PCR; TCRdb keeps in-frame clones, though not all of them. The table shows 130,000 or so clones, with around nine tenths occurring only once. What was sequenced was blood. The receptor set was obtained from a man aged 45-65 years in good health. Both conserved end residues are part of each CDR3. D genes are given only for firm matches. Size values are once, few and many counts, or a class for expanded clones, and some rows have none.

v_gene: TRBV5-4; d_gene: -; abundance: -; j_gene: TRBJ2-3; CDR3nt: TGTGCCAGCAGGCCCGGGAACCGGGCCACAGATACGCAGTATTTT; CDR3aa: CASRPGNRATDTQYF
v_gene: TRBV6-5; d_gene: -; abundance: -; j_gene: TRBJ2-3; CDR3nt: TGTGCCAGCAGGCGGGAAGGCACAGATACGCAGTATTTT; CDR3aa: CASRREGTDTQYF
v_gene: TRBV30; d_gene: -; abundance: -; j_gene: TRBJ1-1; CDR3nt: TGTGCCTGGAGTTCGTCTCAGAACACTGAAGCTTTCTTT; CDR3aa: CAWSSSQNTEAFF
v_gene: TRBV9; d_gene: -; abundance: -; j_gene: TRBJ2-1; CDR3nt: TGTGCCAGCAGCGTCAGGGTGGAGGCTTATAATGAGCAGTTCTTC; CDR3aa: CASSVRVEAYNEQFF
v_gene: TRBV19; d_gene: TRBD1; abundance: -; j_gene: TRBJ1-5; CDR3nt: TGTGCCAGTAGTAGGCAGGGGGCGAGGCAGCCCCAGCATTTT; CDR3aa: CASSRQGARQPQHF
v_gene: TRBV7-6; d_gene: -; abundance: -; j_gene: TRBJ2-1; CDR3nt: TGTGCCAGCAGCTTACCTCGTGGCGGGACATCCTACAATGAGCAGTTCTTC; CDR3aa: CASSLPRGGTSYNEQFF
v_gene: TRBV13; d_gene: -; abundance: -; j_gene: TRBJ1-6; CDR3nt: TGTGCCAGCAGCGAAGGGAGGGGGAGCTCCTATAATTCACCCCTCCACTTT; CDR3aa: CASSEGRGSSYNSPLHF
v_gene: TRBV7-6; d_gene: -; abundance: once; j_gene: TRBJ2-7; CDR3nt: TGTGCCAGCAGCTCGGGTGAAAGGGGATTCTATTCCTACGAGCAGTACTTC; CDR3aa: CASSSGERGFYSYEQYF
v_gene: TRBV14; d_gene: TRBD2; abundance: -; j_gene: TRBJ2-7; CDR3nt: TGTGCCAGCAGCCCCTTCACCGGGACTAGGATCGACGAGCAGTACTTC; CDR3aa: CASSPFTGTRIDEQYF
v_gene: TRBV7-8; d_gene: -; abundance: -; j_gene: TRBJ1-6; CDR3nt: TGTGCCAGCAGCGGGGGACGGGATAATTCACCCCTCCACTTT; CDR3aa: CASSGGRDNSPLHF
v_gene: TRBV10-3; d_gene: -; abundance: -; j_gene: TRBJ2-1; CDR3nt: TGTGCCATACGGGACGGAAGCTCCTACAATGAGCAGTTCTTC; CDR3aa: CAIRDGSSYNEQFF
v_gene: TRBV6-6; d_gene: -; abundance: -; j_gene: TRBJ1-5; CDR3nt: TGTGCCAGCAGGGGTATGCCTAGCAATCAGCCCCAGCATTTT; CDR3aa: CASRGMPSNQPQHF
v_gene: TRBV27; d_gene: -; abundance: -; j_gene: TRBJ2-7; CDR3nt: TGTGCCAGCAGTATGCTCGGATCCTACGAGCAGTACTTC; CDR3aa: CASSMLGSYEQYF
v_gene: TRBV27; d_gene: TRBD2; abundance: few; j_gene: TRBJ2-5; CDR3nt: TGTGCCAGCAGTTTACTAGCGGGGGTCGGGGAGACCCAGTACTTC; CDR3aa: CASSLLAGVGETQYF
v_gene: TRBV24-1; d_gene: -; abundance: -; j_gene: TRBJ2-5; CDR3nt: TGTGCCACCAGTGATTTGCAATCGCGGCAAGAGACCCAGTACTTC; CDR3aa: CATSDLQSRQETQYF
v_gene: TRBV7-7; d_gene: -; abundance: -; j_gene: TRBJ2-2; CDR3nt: TGTGCCAGCAGCTTAGGGACAAACACCGGGGAGCTGTTTTTT; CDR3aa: CASSLGTNTGELFF
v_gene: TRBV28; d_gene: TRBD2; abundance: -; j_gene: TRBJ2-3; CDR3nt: TGTGCCAGCATCTCTAGCGGGGGGAGATTTAGCACAGATACGCAGTATTTT; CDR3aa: CASISSGGRFSTDTQYF
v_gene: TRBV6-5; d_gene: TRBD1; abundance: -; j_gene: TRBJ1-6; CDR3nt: TGTGCCAGCAGAGGGGGACAGGGTGGTTCACCCCTCCACTTT; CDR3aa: CASRGGQGGSPLHF
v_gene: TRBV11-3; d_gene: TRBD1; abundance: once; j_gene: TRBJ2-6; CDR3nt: TGTGCCATCCTAGACAGGGGCTCTGGGGCCAACGTCCTGACTTTC; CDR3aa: CAILDRGSGANVLTF
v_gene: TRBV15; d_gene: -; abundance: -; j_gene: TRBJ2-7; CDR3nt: TGTGCCACCAGCAGAGCCGGACTCGACTACGAGCAGTACTTC; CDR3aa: CATSRAGLDYEQYF
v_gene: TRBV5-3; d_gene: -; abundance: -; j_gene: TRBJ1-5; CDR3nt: TGTGCCAGAAGTAAGGAGGGTTGCAATCAGCCCCAGCATTTT; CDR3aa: CARSKEGCNQPQHF
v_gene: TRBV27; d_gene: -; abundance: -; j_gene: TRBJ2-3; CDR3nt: TGTGCCAGCAGTTTACTCAGGGCCTTAGGGACAGATACGCAGTATTTT; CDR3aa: CASSLLRALGTDTQYF
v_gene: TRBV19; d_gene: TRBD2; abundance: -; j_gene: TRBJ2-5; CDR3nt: TGTGCCACCGATAGCGGGGGGGTCCAAGAGACCCAGTACTTC; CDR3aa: CATDSGGVQETQYF